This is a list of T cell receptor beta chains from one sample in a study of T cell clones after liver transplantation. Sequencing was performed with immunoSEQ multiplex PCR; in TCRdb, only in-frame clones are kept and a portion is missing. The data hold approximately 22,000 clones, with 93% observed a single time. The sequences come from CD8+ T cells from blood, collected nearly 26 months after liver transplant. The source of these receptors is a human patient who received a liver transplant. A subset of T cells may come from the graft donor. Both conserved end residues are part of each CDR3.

cdr3_aa: CASNGGQGAVYEQYF; j_call: TRBJ2-7; cdr3_length: 15; v_call: TRBV25-1
cdr3_aa: CASSRLHRDKQETQYF; j_call: TRBJ2-5; cdr3_length: 16; v_call: TRBV21-1
cdr3_aa: CASSLYPGLVQAGTQYF; j_call: TRBJ2-5; cdr3_length: 17; v_call: TRBV27
cdr3_aa: CASSPIDSNQPQHF; j_call: TRBJ1-5; cdr3_length: 14; v_call: TRBV28
cdr3_aa: CASSLIPADEQFF; j_call: TRBJ2-1; cdr3_length: 13; v_call: TRBV7-8
cdr3_aa: CASSLGREVALTGELFF; j_call: TRBJ2-2; cdr3_length: 17; v_call: TRBV28
cdr3_aa: CASSPPRESTQYF; j_call: TRBJ2-3; cdr3_length: 13; v_call: TRBV9
cdr3_aa: CASSEVQGSQHF; j_call: TRBJ1-5; cdr3_length: 12; v_call: TRBV6-1
cdr3_aa: CASSSPPGPKNIAYEQYF; j_call: TRBJ2-7; cdr3_length: 18; v_call: TRBV19
cdr3_aa: CASSQGTSGFNEQFF; j_call: TRBJ2-1; cdr3_length: 15; v_call: TRBV4-3
cdr3_aa: CASSPDGYTF; j_call: TRBJ1-2; cdr3_length: 10; v_call: TRBV7-9
cdr3_aa: CASSQYVRYTDTQYF; j_call: TRBJ2-3; cdr3_length: 15; v_call: TRBV16
cdr3_aa: CASSQESINVAGRIDEQYF; j_call: TRBJ2-7; cdr3_length: 19; v_call: TRBV4-1